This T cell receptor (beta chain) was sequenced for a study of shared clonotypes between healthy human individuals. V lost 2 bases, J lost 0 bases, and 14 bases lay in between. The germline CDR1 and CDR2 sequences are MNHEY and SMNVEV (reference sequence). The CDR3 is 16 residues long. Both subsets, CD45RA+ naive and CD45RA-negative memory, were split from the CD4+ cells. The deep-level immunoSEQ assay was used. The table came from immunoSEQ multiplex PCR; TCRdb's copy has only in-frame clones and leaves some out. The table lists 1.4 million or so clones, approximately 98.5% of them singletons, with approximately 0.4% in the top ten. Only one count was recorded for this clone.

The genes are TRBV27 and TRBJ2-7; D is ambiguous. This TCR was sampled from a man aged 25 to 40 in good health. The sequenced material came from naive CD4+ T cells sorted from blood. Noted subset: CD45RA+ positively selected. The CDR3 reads CASSLTPRPSSYEQYF. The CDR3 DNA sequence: TGTGCCAGCAGTTTAACGCCTCGGCCCAGCTCCTACGAGCAGTACTTC.